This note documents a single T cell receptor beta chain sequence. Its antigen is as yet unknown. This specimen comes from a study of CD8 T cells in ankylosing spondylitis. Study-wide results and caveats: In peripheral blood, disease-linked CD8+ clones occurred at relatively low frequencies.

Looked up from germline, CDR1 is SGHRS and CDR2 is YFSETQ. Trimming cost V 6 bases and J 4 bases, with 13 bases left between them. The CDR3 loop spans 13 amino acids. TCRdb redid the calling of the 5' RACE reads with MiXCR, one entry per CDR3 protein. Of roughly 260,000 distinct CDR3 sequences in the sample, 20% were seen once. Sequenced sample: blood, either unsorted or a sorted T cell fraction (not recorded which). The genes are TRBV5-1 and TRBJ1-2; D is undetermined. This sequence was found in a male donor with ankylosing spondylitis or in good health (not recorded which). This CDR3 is CASMQNPVYGYTF. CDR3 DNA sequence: TGCGCCAGCATGCAGAATCCAGTCTATGGCTACACCTTC.